This T cell receptor beta chain was recovered during a study of CXCR3-negative and CXCR3-positive naive CD8 T cells. About the study: Roughly 150 million TRB reads were obtained overall (about 1.5 +/- 0.3 million per library).

5' RACE that incorporated UMI labels was used to prepare the TRB cDNA libraries. TCRdb re-called the 5' RACE reads and shows each CDR3 protein once, DNA omitted. The sample holds 100,000 to 150,000 distinct CDR3 sequences. Regarding the study as a whole: Expression of CXCR3 was partially reduced after cryopreservation, and fresh PBMCs were used in most assays. Researchers reported similar TRBV-TRBJ usage in naive CXCR3-negative and CXCR3-positive cells, though memory differed. Relative to CXCR3-negative naive cells, CXCR3-positive naive cells had more hydrophobic TRB CDR3s.

Of note for this clonotype: Its antigen is not known.

The CDR3 extends over 14 amino acids. Germline values: CDR1 SGDLS, CDR2 YYNGEE. The chain carries TRBV9 and TRBJ2-5; the TRBD2 assignment by TCRdb is unverifiable without DNA. Sequences were obtained from naive CXCR3- CD8+ T cells from blood. Specified subset: CD45RO-CCR7+CD27+CD95- naive CD8+ T cells lacking CXCR3 (TNR3-). This TCR derives from a human donor in good health. Some clones in this sample may be carry-over from other donors' samples. CDR3: CASSLNDGEGTQYF.